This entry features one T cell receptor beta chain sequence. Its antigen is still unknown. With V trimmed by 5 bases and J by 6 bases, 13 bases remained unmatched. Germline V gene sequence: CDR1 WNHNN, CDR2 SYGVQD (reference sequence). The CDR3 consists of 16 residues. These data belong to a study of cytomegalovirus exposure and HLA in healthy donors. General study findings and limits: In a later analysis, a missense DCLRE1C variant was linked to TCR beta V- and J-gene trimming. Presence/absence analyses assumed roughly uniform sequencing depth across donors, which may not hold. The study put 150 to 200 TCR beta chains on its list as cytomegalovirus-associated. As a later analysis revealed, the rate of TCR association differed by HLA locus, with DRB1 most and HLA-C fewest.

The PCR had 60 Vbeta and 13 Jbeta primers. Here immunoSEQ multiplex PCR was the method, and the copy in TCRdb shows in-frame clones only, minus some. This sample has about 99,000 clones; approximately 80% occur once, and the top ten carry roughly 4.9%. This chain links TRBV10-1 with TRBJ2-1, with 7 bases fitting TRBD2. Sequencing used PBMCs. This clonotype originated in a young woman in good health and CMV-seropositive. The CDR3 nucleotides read TGCGCCAGCAGTCCGATTCGGGGAGGGCCTGTCAATGAGCAGTTCTTC. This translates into CASSPIRGGPVNEQFF.